This TCR beta chain was observed in a study of control samples from healthy donors and cancer patients. By share of the sample, this clone is medium-sized (0.01 to 0.1%). The same CDR3 also results from other DNA sequences found in this sample. Libraries were prepared by immunoSEQ multiplex PCR; TCRdb keeps only in-frame clonotypes and omits some of them. Of tens of thousands of clones listed, about 80% are singletons. Germline lookup yields CDR1 SQVTM and CDR2 ANQGSEA. The V end lost 4 bases, the J end lost 4 bases, and 13 bases lay between the germline ends. The CDR3 consists of 13 residues. The sequence was collected from a man in his sixties with head and neck cancer. The chain has TRBV29-1 and TRBJ1-1, with D possibly being TRBD1 (6 bases). Sequenced sample: PBMCs. CDR3 in amino acids: CSVVGAGVTEAFF. CDR3 nucleotide sequence: TGCAGCGTTGTGGGGGCAGGGGTCACTGAAGCTTTCTTT.